The table lists the clone carrying this T cell receptor beta chain with a few counts. The antigen is undetermined. The sample is drawn from a study of blood T cells in healthy people across ages. Donors were systemically healthy Caucasian individuals from Russia aged about 6 to 100 years. Each sample provided at least 5.5 micrograms of extracted total RNA. Whole-study results and caveats: Estimates of total diversity, which came from one million sequenced T cells, were considered to be underestimates. Expanded clonotype changes were possibly confounded by unknown donor CMV status.

Then a second PCR, running roughly 6 to 11 cycles, was carried out with a sample-barcoded 5' primer and a J-beta primer mix. Using its own MiXCR run on the 5' RACE reads, TCRdb lists one record per CDR3 protein. The sample contains some 1.6 million distinct CDR3 sequences, roughly 32% of which appear only once. Sequencing input: blood. The sequence was collected from a woman aged 25-40 years in good health.

For the CDR3, the DNA is TGTGCCAGCAGCTTGGGACTCCTCTCTAGCACAGATACGCAGTATTTT. Its translation is CASSLGLLSSTDTQYF. The chain joins TRBV6-6 to TRBJ2-3, with D tentatively TRBD2 (6 bases). The CDR3 consists of 16 residues. The germline V gene encodes CDR1 MNHNY and CDR2 SVGAGI (reference sequence). Trimming stripped 6 bases from V and 0 bases from J, with 16 bases between.